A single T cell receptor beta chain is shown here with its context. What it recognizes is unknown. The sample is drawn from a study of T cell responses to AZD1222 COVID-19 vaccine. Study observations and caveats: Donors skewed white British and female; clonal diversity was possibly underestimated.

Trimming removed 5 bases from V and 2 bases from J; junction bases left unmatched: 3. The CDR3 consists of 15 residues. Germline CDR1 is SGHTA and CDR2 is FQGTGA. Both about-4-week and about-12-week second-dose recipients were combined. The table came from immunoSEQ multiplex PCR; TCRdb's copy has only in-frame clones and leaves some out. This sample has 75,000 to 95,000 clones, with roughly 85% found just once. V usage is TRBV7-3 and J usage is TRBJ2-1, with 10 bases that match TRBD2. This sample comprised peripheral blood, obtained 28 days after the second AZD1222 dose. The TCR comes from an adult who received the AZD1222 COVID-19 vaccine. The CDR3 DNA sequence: TGTGCCAGCAGCGTCACTAGCGGGACCTACAATGAGCAGTTCTTC. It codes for CASSVTSGTYNEQFF.